This TCR beta chain was sequenced during a study of cytomegalovirus exposure and HLA in healthy donors. Study details: Ancestry clustering placed more than 80% of over 300 genotyped donors in the Caucasian-associated cluster.

Study-level points and caveats: Donors belonging to an Asian-associated ancestry cluster reportedly showed fewer N-insertions in productive TCRs than the approximately 700-donor mean, according to what a later analysis found. Rare sequences made up most TCRs, while some public TCRs were found in many donors.

PCR was performed using 60 Vbeta and 13 Jbeta primers. The method was immunoSEQ multiplex PCR; TCRdb's version includes in-frame clones alone and lacks a portion of them. The sample lists over 200,000 clones, approximately 81% occurring once. The CDR3 runs to 16 residues. V lost 3 bases and J lost 0, with 14 bases in between. CDR1 is MNHEY, CDR2 SMNVEV, per germline (reference sequence). Healthy people donating bone marrow made up the donors. In the case of this clone: No antigen is known for it.

The clonotype was recovered from a human donor in good health. V is TRBV27 and J is TRBJ1-1; TRBD1 might be the D (6 bases). The sample comprised PBMCs. For the CDR3, the DNA is TGTGCCAGCAGTTTCTCAGGGGCTCTCGTGAACACTGAAGCTTTCTTT. It encodes CASSFSGALVNTEAFF.